The 2 T cell receptor beta chains in this list originate from one sample, sequenced in a study of T cells in Graves' hyperthyroidism and ophthalmopathy. Using RNA transcripts as the source, TCR beta CDR3 regions were amplified. A first-round RT-PCR of the TCR CDR3 used the HTBI primer set. From the multiplex PCR reads, TCRdb called clonotypes with MiXCR, one entry per CDR3 protein. The profile shows 400,000 or so distinct CDR3 sequences, roughly 15% of them singletons. Sequenced sample: blood. The source of these receptors is a woman aged 60 to 75 with Graves' ophthalmopathy.

This clonotype was detected many times. The chain employs TRBV18 and TRBJ2-5; TRBD2 might be the D (6 bases). CDR1 KGHSH and CDR2 LQKENI come from the germline V gene. CDR3 length: 12 residues. V shed 3 bases and J shed 4 bases, with 6 bases lying between them. The CDR3 coding sequence is TGTGCCAGCTCACCGGGAGGAGAGACCCAGTACTTC. Its translation is CASSPGGETQYF.

The V call is TRBV30, the J call TRBJ2-7; TRBD2 agrees at 14 bases. The CDR3 consists of 13 residues. V gave up 4 bases and J gave up 6 bases; unmatched junction bases: 2. Looked up from germline, CDR1 is GTSNPN and CDR2 is SVGIG (reference sequence). The CDR3 region is CAWMTSGRVEQYF. DNA for the CDR3: TGTGCCTGGATGACTAGCGGGAGGGTCGAGCAGTACTTC. Full variable domain (outside the CDR3, taken from reference TRBV30 and TRBJ2-7): SQTIHQWPATLVQPVGSPLSLECTVEGTSNPNLYWYRQAAGRGLQLLFYSVGIGQISSEVPQNLSASRPQDRQFILSSKKLLLSDSGFYLCAWMTSGRVEQYFGPGTRLTVT.